The next 5 T cell receptor beta chains were all read from a single sample in a study of cytomegalovirus exposure and HLA in healthy donors. A multiplex PCR was run with 60 Vbeta primers and 13 Jbeta primers. TCRdb keeps only in-frame clones here, not all; method: immunoSEQ multiplex PCR. The table shows 170,000 or so clones, with roughly 78% occurring only once. Sequenced: PBMCs. These receptors originate from a woman aged 45-60 years in good health and CMV-seropositive.

The chain uses TRBV5-4 and TRBJ1-2; 7 bases agree with TRBD1. CDR1 and CDR2 (germline): SGHNT, YYREEE (reference sequence). The V segment lost 5 bases and the J segment 6 bases; nucleotides outside the gene matches: 7. The CDR3 totals 13 residues. CDR3 in amino acids: CASRLEDRHGYTF. As DNA, the CDR3 is TGTGCCAGCAGACTGGAGGACAGGCATGGCTACACCTTC.

The rearrangement links TRBV7-9 to TRBJ2-5, with 8 bases identical to TRBD1. This CDR3 region has 17 residues. CDR1 and CDR2 from the germline V gene are SEHNR and FQNEAQ (reference sequence). Trimming at V came to 4 bases and at J to 4 bases, leaving 14 bases not matched to a gene. CDR3 DNA: TGTGCCAGCAGCTCGATCAGGGGGCGCGGTACTCGAGAGACCCAGTACTTC. Its translation: CASSSIRGRGTRETQYF.

This sequence joins TRBV9 and TRBJ1-4, with D possibly TRBD1 on 5 matching bases. This CDR3 has 11 amino acids. Germline lookup yields CDR1 SGDLS and CDR2 YYNGEE. V was shortened by 7 bases and J by 8 bases, with 9 bases between the two germline ends. Written as DNA, the CDR3 is TGTGCCAGCGGGGAGGGGGAAAAACTGTTTTTT. The encoded protein is CASGEGEKLFF.

The rearrangement links TRBV7-9 to TRBJ1-1; TRBD1 matches at 10 bases. The CDR3 length is 16 residues. Germline V gene data show CDR1 as SEHNR and CDR2 as FQNEAQ (reference sequence). Trimming removed 1 base from V and 3 bases from J; junction bases left unmatched: 5. Here the CDR3 DNA reads TGTGCCAGCAGCTTAGGGTGGACAGGGGGAGACACTGAAGCTTTCTTT. This gives the protein CASSLGWTGGDTEAFF.

The J gene is TRBJ1-2, the V gene TRBV6-5; tentatively, D is TRBD1 (6 bases). V gave up 6 bases and J gave up 3 bases, with 11 bases separating them. The germline CDR1 and CDR2 sequences are MNHEY and SVGAGI. This CDR3 is built from 13 residues. The CDR3 loop is CASRTGQDYGYTF. Written as DNA, the CDR3 is TGTGCCAGCAGGACAGGTCAGGACTATGGCTACACCTTC.